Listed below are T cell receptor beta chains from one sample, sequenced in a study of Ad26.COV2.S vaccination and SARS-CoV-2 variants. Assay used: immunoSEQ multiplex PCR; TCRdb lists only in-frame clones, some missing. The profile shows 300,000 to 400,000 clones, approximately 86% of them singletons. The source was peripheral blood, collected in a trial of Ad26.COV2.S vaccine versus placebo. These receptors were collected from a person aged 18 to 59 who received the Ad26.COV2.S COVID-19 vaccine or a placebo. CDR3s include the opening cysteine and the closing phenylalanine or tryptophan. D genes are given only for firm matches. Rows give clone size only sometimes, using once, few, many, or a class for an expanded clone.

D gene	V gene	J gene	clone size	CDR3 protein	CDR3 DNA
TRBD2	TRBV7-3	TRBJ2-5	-	CASSLHSGRMETQYF	TGTGCCAGCAGCTTACACAGCGGGAGAATGGAGACCCAGTACTTC
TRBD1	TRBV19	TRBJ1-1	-	CASSIASQGVGTEAFF	TGTGCCAGTAGTATAGCCTCACAGGGGGTTGGCACTGAAGCTTTCTTT
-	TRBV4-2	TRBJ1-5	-	CASSQVVQGDQPQHF	TGTGCCAGCAGCCAAGTAGTACAGGGTGATCAGCCCCAGCATTTT
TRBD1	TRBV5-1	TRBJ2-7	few	CASSNRDRDYEQYF	TGCGCCAGCAGCAACCGGGACAGGGATTACGAGCAGTACTTC
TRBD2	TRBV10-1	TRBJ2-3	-	CARHRGGGASILTDTQYF	TGCGCCCGTCATAGGGGCGGGGGGGCGAGTATCCTCACAGATACGCAGTATTTT
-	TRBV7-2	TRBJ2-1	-	CASSSSSDNEQFF	TGTGCCAGCAGCTCATCCTCGGACAATGAGCAGTTCTTC
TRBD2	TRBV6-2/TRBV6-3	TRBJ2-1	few	CASSPLTSAYNEQFF	TGTGCCAGCAGTCCCCTTACTAGCGCTTACAATGAGCAGTTCTTC
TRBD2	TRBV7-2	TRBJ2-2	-	CASSLVLLAGVTGELFF	TGTGCCAGCAGCTTGGTCTTACTAGCGGGGGTCACCGGGGAGCTGTTTTTT
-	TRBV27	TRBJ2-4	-	CASSLGLAVAKNIQYF	TGTGCCAGCAGTTTGGGGCTAGCAGTAGCCAAAAACATTCAGTACTTC
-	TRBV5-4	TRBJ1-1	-	CASSLGSSTGDTEAFF	TGTGCCAGCAGCTTGGGGTCGTCTACGGGTGACACTGAAGCTTTCTTT